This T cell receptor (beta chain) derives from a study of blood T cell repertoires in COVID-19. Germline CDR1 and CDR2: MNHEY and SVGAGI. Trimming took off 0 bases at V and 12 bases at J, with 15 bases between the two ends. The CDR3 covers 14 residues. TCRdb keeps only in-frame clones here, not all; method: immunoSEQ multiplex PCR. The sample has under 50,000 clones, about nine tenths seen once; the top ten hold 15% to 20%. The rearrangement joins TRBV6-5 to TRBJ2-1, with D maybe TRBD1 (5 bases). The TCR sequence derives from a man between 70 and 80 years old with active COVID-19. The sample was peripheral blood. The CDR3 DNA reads TGTGCCAGCAGTTACTCGCGTCAAGGGGTTGGGCAGTTCTTC. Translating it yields CASSYSRQGVGQFF.